The 29 T cell receptor beta chains given below trace back to one sample, sequenced in a study of cytomegalovirus exposure and HLA in healthy donors (dated by TCRdb to the late 2010s). Libraries were made using the immunoSEQ multiplex PCR assay. A mixture of 60 forward primers for TCR Vbeta segments and 13 reverse primers for TCR Jbeta segments was used in the multiplex PCR. The source is immuneACCESS, and TCRdb retained only in-frame sequences with V and J called. Part of the clones is not carried over; for the studies checked, unresolved V genes explain less than half of this, and the remainder is unexplained. The table for this sample lists 150,000 to 200,000 clones; roughly 80% of them were counted only once. Of the sample, more than 5% falls within the top ten clones. The sequenced sample was PBMCs. The receptors derive from a man between 40 and 49 years old in good health and CMV-seronegative.

The chain joins TRBV5-1 to TRBJ1-5, with 8 bases fitting TRBD1. V was clipped by 2 bases and J by 3 bases; unmatched bases: 4. The germline V gene has CDR1 SGHRS and CDR2 YFSETQ. This CDR3 contains 15 residues. CDR3 in amino acids: CASSFSGGDNQPQHF. As DNA, the CDR3 is TGCGCCAGCAGCTTCTCAGGGGGCGACAATCAGCCCCAGCATTTT.

This chain links TRBV5-1 with TRBJ1-2, with 9 bases matching TRBD1. V trimming: 2 bases; J trimming: 5 bases; junction bases outside the gene matches: 4. Germline CDR1 and CDR2: SGHRS and YFSETQ. The CDR3 runs 14 residues. For the CDR3, the DNA is TGCGCCAGCAGCTTACAGGGGGCGCGGTATGGCTACACCTTC. It codes for CASSLQGARYGYTF.

V gene TRBV5-6 combines with J gene TRBJ1-2, with D tentatively TRBD1 (5 bases). The CDR3 extends over 15 amino acids. In germline, CDR1 is SGHDT, CDR2 YYEEEE. Trimming shortened V by 0 bases and J by 8 bases, and 17 bases separated the two germline ends. This CDR3 is CASSLVFREERGYTF. The CDR3 bases are TGTGCCAGCAGCTTGGTGTTCAGGGAGGAACGGGGCTACACCTTC.

The chain combines TRBV15 with TRBJ2-1, with D tentatively TRBD2 (7 bases). The CDR3 extends over 16 amino acids. The V gene lost 6 bases and the J gene lost 10 bases, with 25 bases spanning the gap. Germline V gene lookup returns CDR1 LNHNV and CDR2 YYDKDF (reference sequence). In nucleotides, the CDR3 is TGTGCCACCAGAACTATTGGGGGGGGCGTCGAATACGAGCAGTTCTTC. Translation: CATRTIGGGVEYEQFF.

V and J are TRBV30 and TRBJ1-2; no clear D. CDR3 length equals 11 residues. V lost 8 bases, J lost 4 bases, and 11 bases lay in between. Per germline, CDR1 GTSNPN and CDR2 SVGIG (reference sequence). The DNA for the CDR3 is TGTGCCGGTTCCCCCGGCTATGGCTACACCTTC. This sequence encodes CAGSPGYGYTF.

CDR3: CASRQAGSYQETQYF. The DNA for the CDR3 is TGTGCCAGTAGACAAGCGGGATCATACCAAGAGACCCAGTACTTC. This chain uses TRBV19 with TRBJ2-5, with 7 bases identical to TRBD2. The trim removed 6 bases at V and 0 bases at J, leaving 7 bases unmatched. This CDR3 contains 15 residues. Germline V gene data show CDR1 as LNHDA and CDR2 as SQIVND (reference sequence).

This rearrangement joins TRBV18 to TRBJ2-5; 13 bases match TRBD2. The J call may be mistaken, given a closer DNA end match to TRBJ2-7. The CDR3 is made up of 17 amino acids. In germline, CDR1 is KGHSH, CDR2 LQKENI. The CDR3 sequence is CASSPTSGRASSYEQYF. The CDR3 DNA follows: TGTGCCAGCTCACCTACTAGCGGGAGGGCAAGCTCCTACGAGCAGTACTTC.

The rearrangement links TRBV5-4 to TRBJ2-1; 16 bases map to TRBD2. The trim removed 3 bases at V and 10 bases at J, leaving 7 bases unmatched. Germline CDR1 and CDR2: SGHNT and YYREEE (reference sequence). The CDR3 is 16 amino acids. CDR3 region: CASSSGTSGRASEQFF. In nucleotides, the CDR3 is TGTGCCAGCAGCTCCGGGACTAGCGGGAGGGCCAGCGAGCAGTTCTTC. Filled out from reference TRBV5-4 and TRBJ2-1, the complete variable domain reads ETGVTQSPTHLIKTRGQQVTLRCSSQSGHNTVSWYQQALGQGPQFIFQYYREEENGRGNFPPRFSGLQFPNYSSELNVNALELDDSALYLCASSSGTSGRASEQFFGPGTRLTVL.

This chain uses TRBV7-2 with TRBJ1-1, with a possible D match to TRBD1 (5 bases). The CDR3 totals 14 residues. Germline V CDR1 and CDR2: SGHTA, FQGNSA. V gave up 1 base and J gave up 9 bases, with 15 bases separating them. The CDR3 bases are TGTGCCAGCAGCTTAGAAGGAACGGACAACAAAGCTTTCTTT. Translated, it gives CASSLEGTDNKAFF.

To note about this clone: The junction shows a germline mismatch at one end, possibly a read error. The rearrangement uses TRBV4-3 and TRBJ2-1, with D unresolved. CDR3 length equals 16 residues. Per germline, CDR1 LGHNA and CDR2 YSLEER. The CDR3 DNA sequence: TGCGCCAGCAGTCAAGGTCCGAGAAGCTCCTACAATGAGCAGTTCTTC. This translates into CASSQGPRSSYNEQFF.

The chain recombines TRBV5-8 with TRBJ2-1; a weak D match, TRBD2 (5 bases). This CDR3 is built from 16 residues. Germline lookup yields CDR1 SGHTS and CDR2 YDEGEE. V was trimmed by 4 bases and J by 6 bases, leaving 20 bases between them. In DNA form, the CDR3 reads TGTGCCAGCAGCCTTCTAGTTGGACGAGGAGGCAATGAGCAGTTCTTC. It specifies CASSLLVGRGGNEQFF.

The chain uses TRBV11-2 and TRBJ2-1, with 9 bases identical to TRBD2. The CDR3 consists of 16 residues. Germline CDR1 and CDR2: SGHAT and FQNNGV. V lost 5 bases and J lost 9; bases outside the gene matches: 14. As DNA, the CDR3 is TGTGCCAGCAGCCGGCGGGGCGGGAGGGCCTGGGGTGAGCAGTTCTTC. The encoded protein is CASSRRGGRAWGEQFF.

This clone was counted once. The CDR3 reads CASSQVQGSYEQYF. The DNA for the CDR3 is TGCGCCAGCAGCCAAGTACAGGGTTCCTACGAGCAGTACTTC. V usage is TRBV4-1 and J usage is TRBJ2-7, with D perhaps TRBD1 (6 bases). Trimming left V 1 base short and J 1 base short, with 8 bases between. Germline CDR1 MGHRA, CDR2 YSYEKL. The CDR3 extends over 14 amino acids.

A remark on this clone: The junction shows a germline mismatch at one end, possibly a read error. The chain is built from TRBV6-5 and TRBJ1-3, with 8 nucleotides matching TRBD1. Germline-derived CDR1 and CDR2 are MNHEY and SVGAGI. CDR3 length: 14 amino acids. The CDR3 DNA sequence: TGTGCCAGCAGCCTCGGACAGGGTAGAAACGCCATATATTTT. It is translated as CASSLGQGRNAIYF.

The chain has TRBV5-1 and TRBJ1-1; the match to TRBD1 covers 8 bases. This CDR3 is built from 15 residues. Unmatched junction bases numbered 6, after V lost 0 bases and J lost 5 bases. Germline loops: CDR1 SGHRS, CDR2 YFSETQ. The CDR3 spells CASSLDKTGGTEAFF. The CDR3 region has the DNA TGCGCCAGCAGCTTGGACAAAACAGGGGGGACTGAAGCTTTCTTT.

V is TRBV14 and J is TRBJ2-1; 7 positions agree with TRBD2. J gave up 8 bases and V 3 bases, and 7 bases lay outside the gene matches. The V gene's germline CDR1 is SGHDN and CDR2 FVKESK. The CDR3 runs 14 residues. CDR3 loop: CASSQKGGSYEQFF. CDR3 coding DNA: TGTGCCAGCAGCCAGAAAGGCGGGAGCTATGAGCAGTTCTTC.

The rearrangement links TRBV5-1 to TRBJ2-1, with D possibly matching TRBD2 (6 bases). V shed 2 bases and J shed 9 bases, with 21 bases lying between them. Germline V gives CDR1 SGHRS, CDR2 YFSETQ. This CDR3 spans 16 amino acids. The CDR3 nucleotides read TGCGCCAGCAGCTTCGGGGGAGAGGGGCTTCGTGGTGAGCAGTTCTTC. Its protein is CASSFGGEGLRGEQFF. Looking up the rest from reference TRBV5-1 and TRBJ2-1 gives the full variable domain: KAGVTQTPRYLIKTRGQQVTLSCSPISGHRSVSWYQQTPGQGLQFLFEYFSETQRNKGNFPGRFSGRQFSNSRSEMNVSTLELGDSALYLCASSFGGEGLRGEQFFGPGTRLTVL.

The rearrangement joins TRBV27 to TRBJ1-4; 9 positions match TRBD1. Trimming removed 0 bases from V and 7 bases from J; junction bases left unmatched: 3. The CDR3 contains 15 residues. The germline V gene encodes CDR1 MNHEY and CDR2 SMNVEV (reference sequence). CDR3 bases: TGTGCCAGCAGTTTATCGTGGGACAGGGTTGAAAAACTGTTTTTT. It yields the protein CASSLSWDRVEKLFF.

The chain recombines TRBV6-1 with TRBJ1-2; D perhaps matches TRBD1 (6 bases). The CDR3 loop spans 13 amino acids. V was trimmed by 6 bases and J by 4 bases, leaving 12 bases between them. The germline V gene has CDR1 MNHNS and CDR2 SASEGT. The CDR3 DNA follows: TGTGCCAGCAGGGCAACAGGGAGCTATGGCTACACCTTC. Protein sequence: CASRATGSYGYTF.

This sequence joins TRBV5-4 and TRBJ2-5, with D possibly matching TRBD2 (6 bases). Deletions cut 0 bases from V and 3 bases from J, with 9 bases between. CDR3 length equals 14 residues. Germline V gene data show CDR1 as SGHNT and CDR2 as YYREEE (reference sequence). CDR3 loop: CASSLVKREETQYF. DNA of the CDR3: TGTGCCAGCAGCTTGGTAAAGCGGGAAGAGACCCAGTACTTC.

V gene TRBV11-2 combines with J gene TRBJ2-3; D unclear. CDR1 is SGHAT, CDR2 FQNNGV, per germline. The CDR3 is 13 residues long. V gave up 2 bases and J gave up 0 bases, with 3 bases separating them. The CDR3 nucleotides read TGTGCCAGCAGCTTACAGAGCACAGATACGCAGTATTTT. Translated, it gives CASSLQSTDTQYF.

The V gene is TRBV7-2, the J gene TRBJ2-5, with D tentatively TRBD2 (6 bases). V dropped 6 bases and J dropped 3 bases, with 14 bases sitting between them. This CDR3 has 14 residues. The germline V gene has CDR1 SGHTA and CDR2 FQGNSA. The CDR3: CASSALREEETQYF. The CDR3 DNA sequence: TGTGCCAGCAGTGCCCTCAGGGAGGAAGAGACCCAGTACTTC.

In regard to this clone: Sequence at one end of the junction differs from germline and may be a read error. The V gene is TRBV5-1, the J gene TRBJ2-7; TRBD2 might be the D (6 bases). This CDR3 has 15 amino acids. Per germline, CDR1 SGHRS and CDR2 YFSETQ. CDR3 in DNA: TGCGCCAGCAGCGGCGGGACGGCGACTCTCTACGAGCGGTACTTC. Amino acids: CASSGGTATLYERYF.

The V call is TRBV7-9, the J call TRBJ2-7, with D tentatively TRBD1 (5 bases). Per germline, CDR1 SEHNR and CDR2 FQNEAQ (reference sequence). The length of the CDR3 is 14 residues. Trimming took 0 bases from V and 3 from J, leaving 9 bases between them. DNA of the CDR3: TGTGCCAGCAGCTTAGCGGAGACAGTCTACGAGCAGTACTTC. Residues: CASSLAETVYEQYF.

CDR3 bases: TGTGCCAGTAGTATAGATCCTAGACTAGCGGGGGGGCGAGAGACCCAGTACTTC. Encoded protein: CASSIDPRLAGGRETQYF. The chain combines TRBV19 with TRBJ2-5; 14 nucleotides agree with TRBD2. Unmatched junction bases numbered 7, after V lost 0 bases and J lost 4 bases. CDR1 and CDR2 (germline): LNHDA, SQIVND (reference sequence). The CDR3 contains 18 residues.

This clone was seen just once. The rearrangement links TRBV19 to TRBJ2-7; a weak D match, TRBD2 (5 bases). The CDR3 has 16 residues. Deletions cut 6 bases from V and 1 base from J, with 19 bases between. Per the germline V gene, CDR1 is LNHDA and CDR2 is SQIVND (reference sequence). The CDR3 here is CASRSRTPARSYEQYF. CDR3 nucleotides: TGTGCCAGTAGAAGCCGGACTCCTGCCAGATCCTACGAGCAGTACTTC.

The chain has TRBV11-3 and TRBJ2-2, with a possible D match to TRBD1 (5 bases). CDR3 length equals 15 residues. Trimming removed 5 bases from V and 0 bases from J, with 10 bases in between. From germline, CDR1 is SGHNT and CDR2 YENEEA. The CDR3 DNA follows: TGTGCCAGCAGCCCAACGACAGCGAACACCGGGGAGCTGTTTTTT. Amino acids: CASSPTTANTGELFF.

In this sample, this clone turned up a few times. The J gene is TRBJ2-2, the V gene TRBV14, with D perhaps TRBD2 (5 bases). CDR1 is SGHDN and CDR2 is FVKESK in the germline V gene. The V end was cut by 2 bases, the J end by 5 bases, with 12 bases between. CDR3 length: 15 residues. CDR3 DNA: TGTGCCAGCAGCCAAAACACGGGGTGGACCGGGGAGCTGTTTTTT. Its protein is CASSQNTGWTGELFF.

The CDR3, as DNA: TGTGCCAGCAGCTTAGGGACTAGAGAGCAGTTCTTC. Its translation: CASSLGTREQFF. The rearrangement links TRBV11-3 to TRBJ2-1; 7 nucleotides line up with TRBD2. With 1 base clipped from V and 10 bases from J, the junction kept 1 base outside the gene matches. The CDR3 runs 12 residues. Per germline, CDR1 SGHNT and CDR2 YENEEA.